This TCR beta chain was profiled in a study of cytomegalovirus exposure and HLA in healthy donors. Findings and caveats of the study: Prior analysis indicated that the majority of TCR beta V segments exhibited productivity approximately 87% or approximately 30% of the time.

As concerns this clone: What it binds is not known.

V lost 2 bases to trimming and J lost 3 bases, with 8 bases between them. The CDR3 is made up of 13 amino acids. Germline-derived CDR1 and CDR2 are SGHAT and FQDESV (reference sequence). Researchers ran the PCR with 60 Vbeta and 13 Jbeta primers. Here immunoSEQ multiplex PCR was the method, and the copy in TCRdb shows in-frame clones only, minus some. The repertoire holds 65,000 to 95,000 clones, with roughly 78% as singletons. The sequenced material came from PBMCs. V usage is TRBV11-1 and J usage is TRBJ2-7; D is unclear. This sequence originates from a male donor in good health and CMV-seropositive. The CDR3 DNA reads TGTGCCAGCAGCTTACCAGGCCGCTACGAGCAGTACTTC. The encoded protein is CASSLPGRYEQYF. Using reference TRBV11-1 and TRBJ2-7 for the parts outside the CDR3, the full variable domain is EAEVAQSPRYKITEKSQAVAFWCDPISGHATLYWYRQILGQGPELLVQFQDESVVDDSQLPKDRFSAERLKGVDSTLKIQPAELGDSAMYLCASSLPGRYEQYFGPGTRLTVT.